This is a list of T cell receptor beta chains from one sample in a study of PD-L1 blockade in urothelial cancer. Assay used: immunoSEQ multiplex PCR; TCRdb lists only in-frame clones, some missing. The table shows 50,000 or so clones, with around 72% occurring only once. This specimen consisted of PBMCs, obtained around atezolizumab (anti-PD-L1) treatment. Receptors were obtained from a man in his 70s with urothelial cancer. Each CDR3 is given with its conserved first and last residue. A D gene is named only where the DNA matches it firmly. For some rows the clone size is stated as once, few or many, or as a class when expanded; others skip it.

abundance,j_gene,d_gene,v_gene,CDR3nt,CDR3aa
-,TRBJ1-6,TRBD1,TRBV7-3,TGTGCCAGCAGCTTATCTGGGGACAGGGTTAATTCACCCCTCCACTTT,CASSLSGDRVNSPLHF
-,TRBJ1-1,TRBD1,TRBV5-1,TGCGCCAGCAGTTACCGACAGGGAGTAGGGAATGGCACTGAAGCTTTCTTT,CASSYRQGVGNGTEAFF
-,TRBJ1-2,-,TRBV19,TGTGCCAGTAGTCCCCGGACAGCCTCGGGCTACACCTTC,CASSPRTASGYTF
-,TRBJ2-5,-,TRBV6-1,TGTGCCAGCAGTGTTTGGGGTAGCGTGGAGACCCAGTACTTC,CASSVWGSVETQYF
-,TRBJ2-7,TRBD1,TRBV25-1,TGTGCCAGCAGTGCCCGGACAGGGGGCTACGACGAGCAGTACTTC,CASSARTGGYDEQYF
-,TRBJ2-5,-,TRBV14,TGTGCCAGCAGCCCTCTCCAAGGGAGGGAGACCCAGTACTTC,CASSPLQGRETQYF
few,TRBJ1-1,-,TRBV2,TGTGCCAGCAGTGAGGGGAGGGACACTGAAGCTTTCTTT,CASSEGRDTEAFF
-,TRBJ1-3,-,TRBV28,TGTGCCAGCAGTACCCAGGGGAGGGGGTTTTACGGAAACACCATATATTTT,CASSTQGRGFYGNTIYF
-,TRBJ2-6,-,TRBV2,TGTGCCAGCAGTGAAGCGGGGCGTAGAGGGGCCAACGTCCTGACTTTC,CASSEAGRRGANVLTF
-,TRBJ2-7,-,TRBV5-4,TGTGCCAGCAGCTGGGCGGGACAGCCCTACGAGCAGTACTTC,CASSWAGQPYEQYF
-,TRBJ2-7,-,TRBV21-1,TGTGCCAGCAGCGCCCGGACAGGGGGCGAGCAGTACTTC,CASSARTGGEQYF
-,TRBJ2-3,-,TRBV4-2,TGTGCTGGGTCATTCGGGGGCACAGATACGCAGTATTTT,CAGSFGGTDTQYF
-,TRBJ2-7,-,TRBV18,TGTGCCAGCTCACCGACAGACTACGAGCAGTACTTC,CASSPTDYEQYF
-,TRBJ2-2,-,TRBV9,TGTGCCAGCAGCGTCGGGACACAGACCGGGGAGCTGTTTTTT,CASSVGTQTGELFF
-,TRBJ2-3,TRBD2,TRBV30,TGTGCCTCCCAGGGGACTAGCGGAACAGATACGCAGTATTTT,CASQGTSGTDTQYF
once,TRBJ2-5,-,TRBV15,TGTGCCACCAGCAGAGGGGGGGGGCGAGAGACCCAGTACTTC,CATSRGGGRETQYF
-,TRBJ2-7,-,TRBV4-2,TGTGCCAGCAGCCAGGCCGGGTCCACTTACTACGAGCAGTACTTC,CASSQAGSTYYEQYF
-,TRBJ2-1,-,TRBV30,TGTGCCTGGAGTCGTCTTAGCGGTGAGCAGTTCTTC,CAWSRLSGEQFF
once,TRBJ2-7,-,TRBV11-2,TGTGCCAGCAGCCCCGGGATCCCAATGGACGAGCAGTACTTC,CASSPGIPMDEQYF
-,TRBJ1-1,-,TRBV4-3,TGCGCCAGCAGCCAAATCCCTACAGGGTCCACTGAAGCTTTCTTT,CASSQIPTGSTEAFF
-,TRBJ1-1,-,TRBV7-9,TGTGCCAGCAGCTGGGCGGAAAATACAGGGAAAGCTTTCTTT,CASSWAENTGKAFF
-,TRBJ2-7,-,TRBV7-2,TGTGCCAGCAGCTTGGGGAGCCACTCCTACGAGCAGTACTTC,CASSLGSHSYEQYF